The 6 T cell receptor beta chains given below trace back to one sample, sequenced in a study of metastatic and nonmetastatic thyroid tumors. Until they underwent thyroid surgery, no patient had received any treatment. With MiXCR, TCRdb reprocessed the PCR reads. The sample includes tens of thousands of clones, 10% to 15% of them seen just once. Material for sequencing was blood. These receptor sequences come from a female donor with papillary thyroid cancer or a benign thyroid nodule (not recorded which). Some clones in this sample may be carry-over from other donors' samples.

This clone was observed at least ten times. In DNA form, the CDR3 reads TGCGCCAGCAGCTACGGCTTAGGGGGACAAGAGACCCAGTACTTC. This codes for CASSYGLGGQETQYF. This rearrangement joins TRBV4-3 to TRBJ2-5, with TRBD1 as a possible D gene (6 bases). The V and J ends lost 5 bases and 2 bases respectively, with 15 bases between them. There are 15 residues in the CDR3. Germline CDR1 and CDR2: LGHNA and YSLEER.

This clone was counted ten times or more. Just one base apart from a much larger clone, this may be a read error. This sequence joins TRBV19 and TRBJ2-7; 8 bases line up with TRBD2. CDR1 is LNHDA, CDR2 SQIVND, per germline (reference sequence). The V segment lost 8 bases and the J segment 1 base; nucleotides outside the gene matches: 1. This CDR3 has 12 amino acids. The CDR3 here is CASGTSSYEQYF. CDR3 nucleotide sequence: TGTGCCAGTGGGACTAGTTCCTACGAGCAGTACTTC.

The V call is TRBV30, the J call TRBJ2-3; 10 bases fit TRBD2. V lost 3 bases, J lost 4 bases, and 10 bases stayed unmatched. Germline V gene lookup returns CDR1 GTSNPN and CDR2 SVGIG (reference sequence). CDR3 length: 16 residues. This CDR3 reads CAWRSSGRGYADTQYF. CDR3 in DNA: TGTGCCTGGAGATCTAGCGGGAGAGGATATGCAGATACGCAGTATTTT.

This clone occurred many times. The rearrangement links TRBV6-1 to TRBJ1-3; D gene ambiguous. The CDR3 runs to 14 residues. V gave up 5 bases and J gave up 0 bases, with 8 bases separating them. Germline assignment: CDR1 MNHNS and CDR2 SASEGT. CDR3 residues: CASSSSRSGNTIYF. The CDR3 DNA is TGTGCCAGCAGTTCATCCCGCTCTGGAAACACCATATATTTT.

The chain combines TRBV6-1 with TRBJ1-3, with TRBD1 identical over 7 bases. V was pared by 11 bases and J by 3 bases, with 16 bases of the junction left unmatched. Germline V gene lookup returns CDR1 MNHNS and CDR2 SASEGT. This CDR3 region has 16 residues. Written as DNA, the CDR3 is TGTGCCGGCCTAAGGGACAGAGTCCCGGGTGGAAACACCATATATTTT. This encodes CAGLRDRVPGGNTIYF.

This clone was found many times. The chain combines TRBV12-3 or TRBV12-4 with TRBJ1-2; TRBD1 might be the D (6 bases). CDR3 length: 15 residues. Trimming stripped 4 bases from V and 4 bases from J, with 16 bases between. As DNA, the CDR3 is TGTGCCAGCAGTTGGGCAGGGGTGGAAATCTATGGCTACACCTTC. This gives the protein CASSWAGVEIYGYTF.